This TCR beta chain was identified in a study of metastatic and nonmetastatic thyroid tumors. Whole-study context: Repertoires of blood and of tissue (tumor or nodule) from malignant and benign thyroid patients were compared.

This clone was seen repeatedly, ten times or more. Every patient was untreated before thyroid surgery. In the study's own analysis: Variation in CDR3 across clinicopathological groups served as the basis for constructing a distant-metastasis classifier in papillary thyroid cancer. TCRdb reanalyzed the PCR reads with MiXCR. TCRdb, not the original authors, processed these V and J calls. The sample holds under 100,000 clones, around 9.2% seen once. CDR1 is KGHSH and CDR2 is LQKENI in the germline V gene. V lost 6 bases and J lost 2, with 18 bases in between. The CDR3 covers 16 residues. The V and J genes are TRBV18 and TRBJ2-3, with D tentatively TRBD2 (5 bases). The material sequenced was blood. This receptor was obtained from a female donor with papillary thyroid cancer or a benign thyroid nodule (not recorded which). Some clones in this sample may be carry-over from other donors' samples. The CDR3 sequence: CASSRSPSGSTDTQYF. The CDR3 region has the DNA TGTGCCAGCTCTAGATCTCCGTCGGGATCCACAGATACGCAGTATTTT.